A selection of T cell receptor beta chains follows, all from one sample in a study of cytomegalovirus exposure and HLA in healthy donors. The data were produced by immunoSEQ multiplex PCR, yet TCRdb's version contains in-frame clones alone and is incomplete. Found here are about 140,000 clones, roughly 74% of them singletons; the top ten hold 3% to 3.5%. Sequenced material: PBMCs. These receptors were collected from a middle-aged man in good health and CMV-seronegative. Both conserved end residues are part of each CDR3. D genes are given only for firm matches. A row's size may be missing; if present it is once, few, many or a size class.

J: TRBJ2-5; D: TRBD2; V: TRBV5-8; size: once; CDR3: CASSLGAGAIQETQYF; DNA: TGTGCCAGCAGCTTAGGAGCGGGGGCAATCCAAGAGACCCAGTACTTC
J: TRBJ2-7; D: TRBD2; V: TRBV6-4; size: once; CDR3: CASSIAGGPYEQYF; DNA: TGTGCCAGCTCTATAGCGGGGGGGCCCTACGAGCAGTACTTC
J: TRBJ1-4; D: .; V: TRBV7-7; size: .; CDR3: CASSKGLMGTNEKLFF; DNA: TGTGCCAGCAGCAAAGGACTCATGGGAACTAATGAAAAACTGTTTTTT
J: TRBJ2-2; D: TRBD2; V: TRBV6-5; size: .; CDR3: CASRQSGENTGELFF; DNA: TGTGCCAGCAGACAAAGCGGGGAGAACACCGGGGAGCTGTTTTTT
J: TRBJ1-6; D: .; V: TRBV7-2; size: .; CDR3: CASSLEPRYSPLHF; DNA: TGTGCCAGCAGCTTAGAGCCCAGGTATTCACCCCTCCACTTT
J: TRBJ1-1; D: TRBD1; V: TRBV7-3; size: .; CDR3: CASSYLQGLNTEAFF; DNA: TGTGCCAGCAGCTACCTACAGGGGCTGAACACTGAAGCTTTCTTT
J: TRBJ2-5; D: TRBD1; V: TRBV5-4; size: .; CDR3: CASSRQGRANQETQYF; DNA: TGTGCCAGCAGCCGACAGGGGCGGGCTAACCAAGAGACCCAGTACTTC
J: TRBJ1-2; D: .; V: TRBV30; size: .; CDR3: CAWSVEERSYGYTF; DNA: TGTGCCTGGAGTGTAGAGGAGCGGTCCTATGGCTACACCTTC
J: TRBJ1-2; D: TRBD1; V: TRBV2; size: few; CDR3: CASTILRDSKNYGYTF; DNA: TGTGCCAGCACGATACTGCGGGACAGCAAAAACTATGGCTACACCTTC
J: TRBJ1-2; D: TRBD1; V: TRBV7-6; size: .; CDR3: CASSSRTGEIDNYGYTF; DNA: TGTGCCAGCAGCTCGCGGACAGGGGAGATCGATAACTATGGCTACACCTTC
J: TRBJ2-5; D: TRBD2; V: TRBV6-5; size: .; CDR3: CASSYSISGAQETQYF; DNA: TGTGCCAGCAGTTACTCGATTAGCGGGGCTCAAGAGACCCAGTACTTC